This TCR beta chain was captured in a study of tumor-infiltrating lymphocytes in localized non-small cell lung cancer (dated by TCRdb to the early 2020s). As for the study more broadly: The cohort included patients whose samples were collected after neoadjuvant chemotherapy, as well as both smokers and never-smokers and several histologies. From each patient came resected tumor tissue plus uninvolved lung tissue from that same patient, and the uninvolved lung tissue was described as non-adjacent to the tumor. TCR sequencing was one of several integrated assays, alongside flow cytometry, multiplex immunofluorescence, RNA-seq, exome sequencing and proteomics, applied to the same patients. In total, the ICON cohort consisted of over a hundred surgical patients with localized non-small cell lung cancer who had their tumors resected. For under 60 patients, immunoSEQ T-cell fraction was compared between paired tumor and uninvolved lung. Results and caveats for the whole study, not just this receptor: Assay coverage differed among patients according to how much tissue was available, so only a subset of the cohort had TCR sequencing. TCR-derived T-cell fraction did not differ between the flow cytometry-defined immunotypes IM1 (good prognosis) and IM2 (poor prognosis). Tumor T-cell fraction from TCR sequencing was not associated with recurrence-free survival (p = 0.61). Higher T cell infiltration in tumors than in uninvolved lung tissue was supported by TCRbeta sequencing, consistent with immunofluorescence CD3 counts. Different pieces of the same tissue were used for different assays, so technical variation could not be separated from intratumor heterogeneity.

Enrollment in ICON was initiated in 2016, and the last patient was enrolled in September 2018. In a subcohort of approximately 76 patients, fresh tumor and matched uninvolved tissue were collected for in-depth immune analyses, with TCR sequencing among those analyses. DNA for TCR sequencing was isolated from bulk tissue, and no cell sorting was done. The T-cell fraction in tumor and uninvolved lung tissue was provided by TCR sequencing with the immunoSEQ assay. The study's own analysis went as follows. To analyze survival, patients were divided into a high T-cell fraction group (upper tertile) and a low T-cell fraction group (lower two tertiles), and the two groups were compared using a log-rank test. A signed-rank test was used to test differences in T-cell fraction between paired tumor and uninvolved lung samples. This is the immuneACCESS table as TCRdb keeps it, with only in-frame sequences that have V and J called. A part of the clones is gone; compared with another copy, unresolved V genes explain less than half, and the rest is unexplained. V, J and clone size are taken as reported in that table, and D and trimming were inferred from the DNA itself. In all, the sample holds around 23,000 clones, and 73% of those were seen once. Together, the top ten hold over 6% of the sample.

This clone was counted between two and nine times. Its specific antigen is unknown. The input lacks base qualities; no much larger clone sits a single base away. The sequenced sample consisted of lung tumor tissue. The sequence was obtained from a human donor with non-small cell lung cancer.

The CDR3 here reads CASSWDGRENIQYF. The base sequence is TGTGCCAGCAGCTGGGACGGAAGGGAAAACATTCAGTACTTC. The rearranged chain carries TRBV7-2 and TRBJ2-4; the D gene is perhaps TRBD1 or TRBD2, each of them matching over 5 bases. From the cysteine up to the phenylalanine, the CDR3 has a length of 14 residues. CDR3 DNA is the only sequence kept; it has 42 bases, read in frame from the first base. V gives up 4 bases and J gives up 5 bases, and the segment between their germline ends measures 12 bases. Based on the germline V gene, the CDR1 and CDR2 sequences are SGHTA and FQGNSA.